This T cell receptor (beta chain) was recovered during a study of cytomegalovirus exposure and HLA in healthy donors. In this sample, this clone turned up a few times. Germline CDR1 LNHDA, CDR2 SQIVND (reference sequence). The CDR3 consists of 17 residues. After removal of 5 bases from V and 2 bases from J, the junction contained 14 bases not matched to a gene. The study ran its PCR with 60 Vbeta and 13 Jbeta primers. The protocol was immunoSEQ multiplex PCR, while the TCRdb copy is restricted to in-frame clones and leaves out a portion. The table has 140,000 to 150,000 clones, under 85% seen once. The receptor was derived from a woman in her 40s in good health and CMV-seropositive. Sample: PBMCs. The chain recombines TRBV19 with TRBJ1-2; 7 positions agree with TRBD1. CDR3 DNA: TGTGCCAGTAGTCTCGCGGCTGGGACAGCAGAAAACTATGGCTACACCTTC. This encodes CASSLAAGTAENYGYTF.